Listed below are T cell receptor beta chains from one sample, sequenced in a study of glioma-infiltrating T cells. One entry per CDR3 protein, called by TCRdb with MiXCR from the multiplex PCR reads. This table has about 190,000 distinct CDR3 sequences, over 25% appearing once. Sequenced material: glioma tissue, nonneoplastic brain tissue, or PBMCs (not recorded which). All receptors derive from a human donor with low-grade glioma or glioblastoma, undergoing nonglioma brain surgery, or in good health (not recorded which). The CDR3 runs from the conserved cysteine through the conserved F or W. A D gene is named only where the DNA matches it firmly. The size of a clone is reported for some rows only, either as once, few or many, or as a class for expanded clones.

CDR3nt: TGTGCCAGCAGCCCGCCGAGGGGGCGCAAGGAGCGGCAGAGCTCTGGGGCCAACGTCCTGACTTTC
CDR3aa: CASSPPRGRKERQSSGANVLTF
d_gene: TRBD1
v_gene: TRBV28
j_gene: TRBJ2-6
abundance: -

CDR3nt: TGTGCCAGCAGCACTAGCGGGTTCCAAGAGACCCAGTACTTC
CDR3aa: CASSTSGFQETQYF
d_gene: TRBD2
v_gene: TRBV7-2
j_gene: TRBJ2-5
abundance: many

CDR3nt: TGCAGAGCTAAACCGGGACTAGCCTCAGATACGCAGTATTTT
CDR3aa: CRAKPGLASDTQYF
d_gene: TRBD2
v_gene: TRBV29-1
j_gene: TRBJ2-3
abundance: -

CDR3nt: TGCAGTGCTAAACAGCCCAATCAGCCCCAGCATTTT
CDR3aa: CSAKQPNQPQHF
d_gene: -
v_gene: TRBV20-1
j_gene: TRBJ1-5
abundance: -

CDR3nt: TGCGCCAGCAGCCGCACCGGGACAGGGGATGGCGCAGATACGCAGTATTTT
CDR3aa: CASSRTGTGDGADTQYF
d_gene: TRBD1
v_gene: TRBV4-1
j_gene: TRBJ2-3
abundance: -

CDR3nt: TGTGCCAGCAGATTTCAAGGTGGGGCTTACAATGAGCAGTTCTTC
CDR3aa: CASRFQGGAYNEQFF
d_gene: -
v_gene: TRBV27
j_gene: TRBJ2-1
abundance: many

CDR3nt: TGTGCCAGCAGCGGCGGACCGCAGACCTCCAACACCGGGGAGCTGTTTTTT
CDR3aa: CASSGGPQTSNTGELFF
d_gene: -
v_gene: TRBV7-2
j_gene: TRBJ2-2
abundance: -

CDR3nt: TGCGCCAGCAGCCAAGATCGGGGAACCCAGCAGTACTTC
CDR3aa: CASSQDRGTQQYF
d_gene: -
v_gene: TRBV4-1
j_gene: TRBJ2-7
abundance: many

CDR3nt: TGCAGTGCTGGGCAGACAGGGGCGAACTATGGCTACACCTTC
CDR3aa: CSAGQTGANYGYTF
d_gene: TRBD1
v_gene: TRBV20-1
j_gene: TRBJ1-2
abundance: many

CDR3nt: TGTGCCAGCACCTCGCCAATCAACAATCAGCCCCAGCATTTT
CDR3aa: CASTSPINNQPQHF
d_gene: -
v_gene: TRBV28
j_gene: TRBJ1-5
abundance: many

CDR3nt: TGTGCCAGTCAGGGATGGACTGAAGCTTTCTTT
CDR3aa: CASQGWTEAFF
d_gene: -
v_gene: TRBV19
j_gene: TRBJ1-1
abundance: many

CDR3nt: TGTGCCAGCAGTGCCCCTCAGGTTGTGGGGAGTGAAAAACTGTTTTTT
CDR3aa: CASSAPQVVGSEKLFF
d_gene: -
v_gene: TRBV25-1
j_gene: TRBJ1-4
abundance: -

CDR3nt: TGCGCCAGTAGACTAGCGGCCCAAGAGACCCAGTACTTC
CDR3aa: CASRLAAQETQYF
d_gene: TRBD2
v_gene: TRBV5-1
j_gene: TRBJ2-5
abundance: -

CDR3nt: TGTGCCAGCACCCTTAGCGGGAACAGCAATGAGCAGTTCTTC
CDR3aa: CASTLSGNSNEQFF
d_gene: TRBD2
v_gene: TRBV6-2/TRBV6-3
j_gene: TRBJ2-1
abundance: many

CDR3nt: TGCAGTGCCAGAGCAGCCGCGAAGGAGAGAGGGACCCAGTACTTC
CDR3aa: CSARAAAKERGTQYF
d_gene: -
v_gene: TRBV20-1
j_gene: TRBJ2-5
abundance: -

CDR3nt: TGTGCCAGTAGTTCGCCGCCCGGACGGGGGGGTTACGAGCAGTACTTC
CDR3aa: CASSSPPGRGGYEQYF
d_gene: TRBD2
v_gene: TRBV6-5
j_gene: TRBJ2-7
abundance: -

CDR3nt: TGTGCCAGCAGCTCTTTCGACAGGAACACTGAAGCTTTCTTT
CDR3aa: CASSSFDRNTEAFF
d_gene: -
v_gene: TRBV7-9
j_gene: TRBJ1-1
abundance: -

CDR3nt: TGTGCCAGTAGTATCTACAGTGGGGACACTGAAGCTTTCTTT
CDR3aa: CASSIYSGDTEAFF
d_gene: -
v_gene: TRBV19
j_gene: TRBJ1-1
abundance: many

CDR3nt: TGTGCCTGGAGTTCAGGGTGGCAGCCCCAGCATTTT
CDR3aa: CAWSSGWQPQHF
d_gene: -
v_gene: TRBV30
j_gene: TRBJ1-5
abundance: -

CDR3nt: TGTGCCAGCAGTCTAAGGAGCGGGACTAGTACCTTAGGCACCTACGAGCAGTACTTC
CDR3aa: CASSLRSGTSTLGTYEQYF
d_gene: TRBD2
v_gene: TRBV27
j_gene: TRBJ2-7
abundance: many

CDR3nt: TGCAGCGGCCTAAACGTCGCGGCAGATACGCAGTATTTT
CDR3aa: CSGLNVAADTQYF
d_gene: -
v_gene: TRBV29-1
j_gene: TRBJ2-3
abundance: few

CDR3nt: TGTGCCAGCAGTGTACTAGCGGGCTTCAATGAGCAGTTCTTC
CDR3aa: CASSVLAGFNEQFF
d_gene: TRBD2
v_gene: TRBV6-4
j_gene: TRBJ2-1
abundance: many

CDR3nt: TGTGCCAGCAGTGTAAGACTAGCGGGAGGGAACCCCGAGCAGTACTTC
CDR3aa: CASSVRLAGGNPEQYF
d_gene: TRBD2
v_gene: TRBV27
j_gene: TRBJ2-7
abundance: -

CDR3nt: TGCAGTGCTGACGGACAGCACGCCCGGAGCTCTAGCACAGATACGCAGTATTTT
CDR3aa: CSADGQHARSSSTDTQYF
d_gene: -
v_gene: TRBV20-1
j_gene: TRBJ2-3
abundance: many

CDR3nt: TGCAGCGTTGGGCCCCAAAACACCGGGGAGCTGTTTTTT
CDR3aa: CSVGPQNTGELFF
d_gene: -
v_gene: TRBV29-1
j_gene: TRBJ2-2
abundance: few

CDR3nt: TGTGCCAGTACTAGCGGCTCCTACAATGAGCAGTTCTTC
CDR3aa: CASTSGSYNEQFF
d_gene: TRBD2
v_gene: TRBV6-2/TRBV6-3
j_gene: TRBJ2-1
abundance: many

CDR3nt: TGTGCCAGTAGTATAGGGAGTATACAAGAGACCCAGTACTTC
CDR3aa: CASSIGSIQETQYF
d_gene: -
v_gene: TRBV19
j_gene: TRBJ2-5
abundance: -

CDR3nt: TGTGCCAGCAGCCGTGGCGGGGTAGGCAAAAACATTCAGTACTTC
CDR3aa: CASSRGGVGKNIQYF
d_gene: -
v_gene: TRBV7-9
j_gene: TRBJ2-4
abundance: few

CDR3nt: TGTGCCAGCAGCACCATACCCTCCGAGCAGTTCTTC
CDR3aa: CASSTIPSEQFF
d_gene: -
v_gene: TRBV7-2
j_gene: TRBJ2-1
abundance: many

CDR3nt: TGTGCCACCCGATTACAGGCGTATGGCTACACCTTC
CDR3aa: CATRLQAYGYTF
d_gene: -
v_gene: TRBV6-1
j_gene: TRBJ1-2
abundance: many

CDR3nt: TGCAGTGCCCAGGCACAAATCACAGATACGCAGTATTTT
CDR3aa: CSAQAQITDTQYF
d_gene: -
v_gene: TRBV20-1
j_gene: TRBJ2-3
abundance: many

CDR3nt: TGTGCCAGCAGAGCATGGACAGGTAATGAGCAGTTCTTC
CDR3aa: CASRAWTGNEQFF
d_gene: TRBD1
v_gene: TRBV13
j_gene: TRBJ2-1
abundance: -

CDR3nt: TGTGCCAGCAGCGTAATAGGACAGGGGGGATTGGCTGAAGCTTTCTTT
CDR3aa: CASSVIGQGGLAEAFF
d_gene: TRBD1
v_gene: TRBV9
j_gene: TRBJ1-1
abundance: few

CDR3nt: TGTGCCAGCAGGATAGGACAGGGGAAAGGATACGAGCAGTACTTC
CDR3aa: CASRIGQGKGYEQYF
d_gene: TRBD1
v_gene: TRBV6-1
j_gene: TRBJ2-7
abundance: many

CDR3nt: TGTGCCAGCAGTGAATCTCTGAGAAGGTCGAACTATGGCTACACCTTC
CDR3aa: CASSESLRRSNYGYTF
d_gene: -
v_gene: TRBV6-1
j_gene: TRBJ1-2
abundance: many

CDR3nt: TGTGCCAGCAGCTCAGCGGTTCCGGTCCAGCATTTT
CDR3aa: CASSSAVPVQHF
d_gene: -
v_gene: TRBV11-3
j_gene: TRBJ1-5
abundance: few

CDR3nt: TGTGCCATCAGTGAGAGGGACAGGGTTTCGTACGAGCAGTACTTC
CDR3aa: CAISERDRVSYEQYF
d_gene: TRBD1
v_gene: TRBV10-3
j_gene: TRBJ2-7
abundance: few

CDR3nt: TGTGCCAGCAGCTTAATATCCACAGATACGCAGTATTTT
CDR3aa: CASSLISTDTQYF
d_gene: -
v_gene: TRBV7-2
j_gene: TRBJ2-3
abundance: many

CDR3nt: TGCGCCAGCAGCTTTTTTGGGGACCCTTACGAGCAGTACTTC
CDR3aa: CASSFFGDPYEQYF
d_gene: -
v_gene: TRBV5-1
j_gene: TRBJ2-7
abundance: few

CDR3nt: TGTGCCAGCAGTTACTCGATATCGTCTAGCGGGAGCACAGATACGCAGTATTTT
CDR3aa: CASSYSISSSGSTDTQYF
d_gene: TRBD2
v_gene: TRBV6-5
j_gene: TRBJ2-3
abundance: many

CDR3nt: TGTGCCAGCAGTTTATTAGGGAGAATCGGGGACACCGGGGAGCTGTTTTTT
CDR3aa: CASSLLGRIGDTGELFF
d_gene: -
v_gene: TRBV27
j_gene: TRBJ2-2
abundance: many